This TCR beta chain derives from a study of beta chain features in type 1 diabetes (dated by TCRdb to 2017 to 2018). The study in broad terms: Patients and healthy donors did not differ in mean age, gender distribution, total cell number or subset yield. A total of around 110,000,000 sorted cells were examined across all samples, and RNA yield correlated strongly with the number of cells per subset. In the study, recently diagnosed type 1 diabetes patients and matched healthy donors were compared on the TCRB repertoires of their sorted circulating CD4+ T cell subsets. Naive and central memory subsets were obtained from all 30 or so donors, but regulatory and stem cell-like memory subsets were isolated from only 8 patients and roughly 8 healthy donors.

The High Capacity cDNA Reverse Transcription Kit was used to reverse transcribe all of the isolated RNA, meaning that expressed TCRB transcripts were what got sequenced. Deep immunoSEQ sequencing was applied to naive, central memory and regulatory T cell samples, giving an average of roughly 3.5 million total reads per sample. Sorted cells were lysed in RLT buffer and RNA was extracted with DNase-treated RNeasy Micro or Mini kits, depending on cell number. Each cell subset was processed separately to prevent cross-contamination, with patient and healthy donor samples processed together. Using the immunoSEQ multiplex PCR, TCRB sequences were amplified from cDNA into 87-bp fragments spanning the CDR3 region. Sequencing of the amplicons was done on the Illumina HiSeq platform. In the paper's pipeline: PCR bias was corrected computationally using synthetic template baselines, and reads within Hamming distance 2 were collapsed, with unmergeable singletons discarded. Reads were aligned to IMGT to assign V, D and J genes, CDR3 length, and insertions or deletions at six rearrangement sites. Clonotype counts were normalized to sorted cell number within each subset before computing true diversity and Gini coefficients with the tcR R package. The overlap coefficient, calculated on TCRB nucleotide sequences, was used to quantify repertoire sharing. As a proxy for the pre-selection repertoire, out-of-frame TCRB sequences from naive cells were analyzed. Here the immuneACCESS table is served through TCRdb, limited to in-frame sequences with V and J called. Missing clones are a known gap in these copies; in checked studies unresolved V genes cover under half, and the rest lacks a known reason. D and trimming come from the DNA, and the V and J calls and clone size come from that table. Across this sample there are about 640,000 clones, with roughly 12% seen only once. Of the sample, around 0.12% is held by the ten largest clones.

Each donor gave one peripheral blood draw, averaging around 120 mL, which was collected into heparinised tubes. A BD FACSAria II was used to sort naive, central memory, regulatory and stem cell-like memory CD4+ T cells with a panel that included CD45RO, CCR7, CD25, CD127, CD95 and CD27. A purity above 98% was achieved for all sorted populations. PBMCs were separated immediately by Lymphoprep density gradient centrifugation and were stained directly, without being cultured. So that batch effects would be minimized, each experiment stained and sorted samples in pairs, pairing one healthy donor with one patient. This clone has a handful of counts. This clone's antigen is unknown. Base-call qualities are not available, and no considerably larger clone is one nucleotide away. The sample contains more than one DNA sequence encoding this CDR3. Spanning cysteine to phenylalanine, the CDR3 consists of 11 amino acids. The CDR3 DNA has 33 bases and is translated from base 1. The V end loses 3 bases and the J end loses 3 bases, and a stretch of 3 bases separates them. CDR1 and CDR2 are read off the germline V gene (reference sequence) as SEHNR and FQNEAQ.

What the study reported, not specific to this receptor: In all four CD4+ subsets, TCRB CDR3 length was moderately but significantly shorter in type 1 diabetes patients. Patients with type 1 diabetes made fewer insertions and deleted more nucleotides at VDJ recombination sites, implying thymic rearrangement abnormalities. Shorter templates might have been favored by PCR, but patient and control samples were amplified and corrected together, so both groups would have been affected equally by any skew. Because cDNA rather than genomic DNA was sequenced, highly expressing activated cells could have been over-represented, although no difference in activation and CD3 levels was found between groups. Naive, central memory and regulatory TCRB repertoires appeared to be more similar among patients than among healthy donors. Only small numbers of individuals were included in the HLA sub-analyses, which left unresolved whether HLA type had any influence on TCRB rearrangement.

The chain uses TRBV7-9 and TRBJ2-7, with the D gene not clear enough to name. The source is a young man with type 1 diabetes. The source material was naive CD4+ T cells from blood. The cell subset or site label corresponds to: true naive CD4+ T cells. The sequenced DNA: TGTGCCAGCAGCTTTGTCTACGAGCAGTACTTC. This sequence encodes CASSFVYEQYF.